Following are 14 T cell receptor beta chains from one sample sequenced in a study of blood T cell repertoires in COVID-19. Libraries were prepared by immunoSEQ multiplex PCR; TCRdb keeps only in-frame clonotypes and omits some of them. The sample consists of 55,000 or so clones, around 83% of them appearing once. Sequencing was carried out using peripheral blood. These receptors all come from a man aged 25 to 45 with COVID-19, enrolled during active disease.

DNA for the CDR3: TGTGCCAGTAGTTCATCCAGCGCTCAGAGGAACGAGCAGTACTTC. Its translation: CASSSSSAQRNEQYF. The chain recombines TRBV19 with TRBJ2-7; D call uncertain. Germline V lookup: CDR1 LNHDA, CDR2 SQIVND (reference sequence). CDR3 size: 15 residues. V shed 5 bases and J shed 5 bases, with 19 bases lying between them. The full variable domain, with the rest looked up from reference TRBV19 and TRBJ2-7, is DGGITQSPKYLFRKEGQNVTLSCEQNLNHDAMYWYRQDPGQGLRLIYYSQIVNDFQKGDIAEGYSVSREKKESFPLTVTSAQKNPTAFYLCASSSSSAQRNEQYFGPGTRLTVT.

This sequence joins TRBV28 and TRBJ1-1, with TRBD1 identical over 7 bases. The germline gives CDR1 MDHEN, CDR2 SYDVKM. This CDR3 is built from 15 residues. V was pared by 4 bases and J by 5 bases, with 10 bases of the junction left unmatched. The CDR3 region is CASSSRRTGGTEAFF. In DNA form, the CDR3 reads TGTGCCAGCAGTTCAAGACGGACAGGAGGGACTGAAGCTTTCTTT.

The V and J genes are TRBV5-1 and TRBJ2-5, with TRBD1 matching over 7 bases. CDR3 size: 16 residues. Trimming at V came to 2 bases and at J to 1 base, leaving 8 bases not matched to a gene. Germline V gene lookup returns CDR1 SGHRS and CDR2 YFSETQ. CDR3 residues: CASSLGGEKSQETQYF. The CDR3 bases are TGCGCCAGCAGCTTAGGGGGCGAGAAATCCCAAGAGACCCAGTACTTC.

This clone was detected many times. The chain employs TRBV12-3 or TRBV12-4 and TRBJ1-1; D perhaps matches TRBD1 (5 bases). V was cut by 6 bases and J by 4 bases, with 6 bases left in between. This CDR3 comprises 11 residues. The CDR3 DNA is TGTGCCAGCAGGCAGGGCACTGAAGCTTTCTTT. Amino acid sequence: CASRQGTEAFF.

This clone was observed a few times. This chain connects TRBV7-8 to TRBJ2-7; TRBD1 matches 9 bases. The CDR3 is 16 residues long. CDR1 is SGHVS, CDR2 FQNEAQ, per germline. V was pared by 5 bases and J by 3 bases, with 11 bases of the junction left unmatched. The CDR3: CASSPQFGTGFYEQYF. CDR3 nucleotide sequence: TGTGCCAGCAGCCCCCAATTCGGGACAGGGTTCTACGAGCAGTACTTC.

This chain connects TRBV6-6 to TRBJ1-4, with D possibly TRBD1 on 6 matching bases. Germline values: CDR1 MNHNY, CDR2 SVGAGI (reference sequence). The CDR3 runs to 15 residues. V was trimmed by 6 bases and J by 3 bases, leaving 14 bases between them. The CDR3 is CASRTGQGSNEKLFF. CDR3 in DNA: TGTGCCAGCAGGACCGGGCAGGGGTCTAATGAAAAACTGTTTTTT.

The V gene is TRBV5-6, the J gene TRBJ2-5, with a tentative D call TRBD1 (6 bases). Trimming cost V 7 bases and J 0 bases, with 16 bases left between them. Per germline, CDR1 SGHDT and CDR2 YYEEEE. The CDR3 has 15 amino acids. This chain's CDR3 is CASFQLTGYQETQYF. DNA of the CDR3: TGTGCCAGCTTCCAACTTACAGGGTACCAAGAGACCCAGTACTTC.

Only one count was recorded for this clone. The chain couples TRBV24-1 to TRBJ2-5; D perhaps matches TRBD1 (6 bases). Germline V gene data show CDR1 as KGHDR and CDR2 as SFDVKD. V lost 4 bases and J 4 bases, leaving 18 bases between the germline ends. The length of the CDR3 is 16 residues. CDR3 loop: CATSDPTGPLGETQYF. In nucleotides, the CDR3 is TGTGCCACCAGTGACCCGACAGGACCCTTGGGAGAGACCCAGTACTTC.

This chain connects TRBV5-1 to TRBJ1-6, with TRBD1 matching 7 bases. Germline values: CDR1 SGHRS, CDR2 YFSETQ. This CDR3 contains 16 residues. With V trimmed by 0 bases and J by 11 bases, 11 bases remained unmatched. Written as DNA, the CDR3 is TGCGCCAGCAGCTTGGTACCGGACAGGCTGACGGCACCCCTCCACTTT. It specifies CASSLVPDRLTAPLHF. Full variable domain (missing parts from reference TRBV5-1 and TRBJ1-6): KAGVTQTPRYLIKTRGQQVTLSCSPISGHRSVSWYQQTPGQGLQFLFEYFSETQRNKGNFPGRFSGRQFSNSRSEMNVSTLELGDSALYLCASSLVPDRLTAPLHFGNGTRLTVT.

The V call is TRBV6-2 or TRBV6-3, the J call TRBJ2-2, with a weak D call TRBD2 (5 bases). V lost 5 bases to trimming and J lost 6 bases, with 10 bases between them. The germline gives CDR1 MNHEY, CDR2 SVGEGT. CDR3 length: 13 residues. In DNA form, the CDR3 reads TGTGCCAGCAGTCTAGCCGGCTCCGGGGAGCTGTTTTTT. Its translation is CASSLAGSGELFF.

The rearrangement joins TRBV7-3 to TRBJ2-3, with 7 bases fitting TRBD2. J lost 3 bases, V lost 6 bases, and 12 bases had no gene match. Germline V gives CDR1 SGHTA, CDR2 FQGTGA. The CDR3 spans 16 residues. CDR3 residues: CASSPLPGGETDTQYF. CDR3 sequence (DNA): TGTGCCAGCAGTCCATTGCCTGGGGGGGAGACAGATACGCAGTATTTT.

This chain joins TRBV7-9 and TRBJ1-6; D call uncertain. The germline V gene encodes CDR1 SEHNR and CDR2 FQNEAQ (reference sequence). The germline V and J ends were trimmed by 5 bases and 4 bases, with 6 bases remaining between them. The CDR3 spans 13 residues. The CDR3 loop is CASSQRYNSPLHF. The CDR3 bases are TGTGCCAGCAGCCAGAGGTATAATTCACCCCTCCACTTT.

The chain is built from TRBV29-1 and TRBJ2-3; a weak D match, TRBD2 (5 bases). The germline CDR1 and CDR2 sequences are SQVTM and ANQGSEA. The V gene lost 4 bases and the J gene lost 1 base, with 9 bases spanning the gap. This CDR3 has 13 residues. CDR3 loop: CSVGLAGTDTQYF. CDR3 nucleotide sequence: TGCAGCGTTGGGCTAGCCGGCACAGATACGCAGTATTTT.

The CDR3 DNA is TGCAGCGTTGTGCACAGCCAGAACACTGAAGCTTTCTTT. Protein product: CSVVHSQNTEAFF. The V call is TRBV29-1, the J call TRBJ1-1; D is undetermined. Germline CDR1 is SQVTM and CDR2 is ANQGSEA. Deletions cut 4 bases from V and 1 base from J, with 10 bases between. This CDR3 comprises 13 residues.